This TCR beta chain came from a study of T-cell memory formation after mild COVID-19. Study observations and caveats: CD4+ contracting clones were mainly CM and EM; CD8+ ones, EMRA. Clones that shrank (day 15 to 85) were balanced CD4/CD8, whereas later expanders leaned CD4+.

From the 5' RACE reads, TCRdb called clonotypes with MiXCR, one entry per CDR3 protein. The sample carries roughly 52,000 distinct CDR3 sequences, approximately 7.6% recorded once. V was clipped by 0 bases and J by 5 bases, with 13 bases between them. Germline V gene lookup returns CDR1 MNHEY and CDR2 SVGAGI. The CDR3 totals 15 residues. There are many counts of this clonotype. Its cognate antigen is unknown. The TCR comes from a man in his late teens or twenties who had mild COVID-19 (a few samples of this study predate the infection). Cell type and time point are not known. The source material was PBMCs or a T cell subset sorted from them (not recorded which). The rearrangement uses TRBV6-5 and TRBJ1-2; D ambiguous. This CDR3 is CASSYSRAESYGYTF. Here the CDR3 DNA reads TGTGCCAGCAGTTACTCGAGGGCAGAGAGTTATGGCTACACCTTC.